The text below deals with one TCR beta chain. Its antigen is not identified. Constant-region reverse primers amplified full-length variable regions, followed by semi-nested Nested Universal Primer A PCR. One entry per CDR3 protein results from TCRdb running MiXCR on the 5' RACE reads. The table records roughly 50,000 distinct CDR3 sequences, about 25% of them present only once. Germline CDR1 is MNHNS and CDR2 is SASEGT. This CDR3 comprises 14 residues. Study-wide findings and caveats: Tumor Tregs overlapped most with tumor, then blood, naive CD4+ cells. Whole repertoires were not studied in the larger cohort, only one V-J beta rearrangement. Tumor memory CD4+ T cell TCR gene usage was found to cluster with blood and lymph node memory CD4+ cells and with lymph node naive CD4+ cells.

The source material was tumor-infiltrating naive CD4+ T cells sorted from the breast tumor. Described subset: naive CD4+ T cells, CD4+CD45RA+CD25-. This TCR came from a female donor with breast cancer. The chain uses TRBV6-1 and TRBJ1-4; 7 bases fit TRBD1. The CDR3 bases are TGTGGAACCCGCCGGGACAGCTCTAATGAAAAACTGTTTTTT. Translation gives CGTRRDSSNEKLFF.